These 27 T cell receptor beta chains were sequenced from one sample in a study of blood T cell repertoires in COVID-19. Clones were sequenced by immunoSEQ multiplex PCR, and TCRdb holds only the in-frame ones, with some missing. Among roughly 320,000 clones listed, over 85% were seen once. Sample: peripheral blood. Receptors originate from a woman aged 25 to 39 with COVID-19, enrolled during active disease.

This chain connects TRBV5-8 to TRBJ2-1, with 8 nucleotides matching TRBD2. The CDR3 runs to 15 residues. The V gene end was trimmed by 4 bases and the J gene end by 7 bases; junction bases not matched to a gene: 10. The germline gives CDR1 SGHTS, CDR2 YDEGEE. The DNA of the CDR3 is TGTGCCAGCAGCCCGACCCCGGGGGGGCGAAATGAGCAGTTCTTC. This translates into CASSPTPGGRNEQFF.

The DNA for the CDR3 is TGTGCCAGTAGTATAACGGGAGATGGCTACACCTTC. Translated, it gives CASSITGDGYTF. The chain carries TRBV19 and TRBJ1-2, with D unclear. This CDR3 has 12 amino acids. The germline V and J ends were trimmed by 2 bases and 6 bases, with 7 bases remaining between them. Looked up from germline, CDR1 is LNHDA and CDR2 is SQIVND (reference sequence). The complete variable domain, with remaining parts taken from reference TRBV19 and TRBJ1-2, reads DGGITQSPKYLFRKEGQNVTLSCEQNLNHDAMYWYRQDPGQGLRLIYYSQIVNDFQKGDIAEGYSVSREKKESFPLTVTSAQKNPTAFYLCASSITGDGYTFGSGTRLTVV.

This chain joins TRBV6-4 and TRBJ2-1; 13 nucleotides align to TRBD2. CDR1 and CDR2 from the germline V gene are MRHNA and SNTAGT. This CDR3 region has 15 residues. The ends lost 5 bases at V and 8 bases at J; junction bases unmatched: 6. The CDR3 coding sequence is TGTGCCAGCAGTAGGACTAGCGGGGGTCGGGATGAGCAGTTCTTC. Translating gives CASSRTSGGRDEQFF.

The genes are TRBV29-1 and TRBJ2-7, with a weak D call TRBD2 (6 bases). The V end lost 2 bases, the J end lost 6 bases, and 20 bases lay between the germline ends. The CDR3 is 15 amino acids. Germline V gives CDR1 SQVTM, CDR2 ANQGSEA. For the CDR3, the DNA is TGCAGCGTTGAAAGGTTGGGGACCCGGAGGGTCGAGCAGTACTTC. Its protein is CSVERLGTRRVEQYF.

This clone was found a few times. The V call is TRBV2, the J call TRBJ1-5; D is unresolved. Trimming took off 4 bases at V and 5 bases at J, with 12 bases between the two ends. Germline loops: CDR1 SNHLY, CDR2 FYNNEI. The CDR3 totals 14 residues. The CDR3 is CASSAKTFYQPQHF. DNA for the CDR3: TGTGCCAGCAGTGCAAAAACATTTTATCAGCCCCAGCATTTT.

Comments on this clone: The germline gene is not matched at one end of the junction; a read error may be the cause. The genes are TRBV6-5 and TRBJ2-5, with no clear D. The CDR3 is 16 residues long. The germline V gene has CDR1 MNHEY and CDR2 SVGAGI. CDR3 sequence (DNA): TGTGCCAGCAGATACTCCTCGGGTAGCTCGGAAGAGACCCAGTACTTC. The encoded protein is CASRYSSGSSEETQYF.

The J gene is TRBJ2-7, the V gene TRBV4-1, with TRBD2 matching 9 bases. The CDR3 consists of 15 residues. J gave up 0 bases and V 1 base, and 1 base lay outside the gene matches. Germline CDR1 is MGHRA and CDR2 is YSYEKL. As DNA, the CDR3 is TGCGCCAGCAGCCAAGGTAGCGGGGGCTCCTACGAGCAGTACTTC. Translation: CASSQGSGGSYEQYF.

The V gene is TRBV6-5, the J gene TRBJ1-5; D possibly corresponds to TRBD1 (5 bases). CDR1 and CDR2 (germline): MNHEY, SVGAGI. The CDR3 runs 14 residues. The V end lost 6 bases, the J end lost 9 bases, and 18 bases lay between the germline ends. The CDR3 nucleotides read TGTGCCAGCAGGCTAGGACACAACGTACGGCCCCAGCATTTT. This gives the protein CASRLGHNVRPQHF.

J is TRBJ1-1 and V is TRBV13, with D maybe TRBD1 (6 bases). CDR1 is PRHDT and CDR2 is FYEKMQ in the germline V gene (reference sequence). This CDR3 spans 16 amino acids. V dropped 5 bases and J dropped 4 bases, with 20 bases sitting between them. The CDR3 DNA is TGTGCCAGCAGCCCGAGGGGGTTTGAGTTGGGCACTGAAGCTTTCTTT. Translated, it gives CASSPRGFELGTEAFF.

This clone showed up just a few times. J is TRBJ1-6 and V is TRBV5-5; TRBD1 matches at 8 bases. CDR1 and CDR2 (germline): SGHKS, YYEKEE (reference sequence). The CDR3 consists of 18 residues. Trimming cost V 4 bases and J 1 base; bases outside gene matches: 10. CDR3 protein: CASSRLVDRESYNSPLHF. CDR3 in DNA: TGTGCCAGCAGCCGCCTCGTGGACAGGGAATCCTATAATTCACCCCTCCACTTT.

The chain joins TRBV28 to TRBJ1-4; the D is unclear. The CDR3 covers 16 residues. The V end was cut by 2 bases, the J end by 8 bases, with 18 bases between. Germline V CDR1 and CDR2: MDHEN, SYDVKM. In nucleotides, the CDR3 is TGTGCCAGCAGTTTACTCCCTCGTGGATTGGAGGAAAAACTGTTTTTT. It specifies CASSLLPRGLEEKLFF.

The chain is built from TRBV27 and TRBJ2-2, with 9 bases that match TRBD1. Germline CDR1 is MNHEY and CDR2 is SMNVEV (reference sequence). After removal of 6 bases from V and 6 bases from J, the junction contained 5 bases not matched to a gene. This CDR3 has 14 amino acids. CDR3 sequence (DNA): TGTGCCAGCAGGCGGACAGGGGACCCCGGGGAGCTGTTTTTT. Residues: CASRRTGDPGELFF.

This clone was seen only once. The gene calls are TRBV28 and TRBJ2-2; D is possibly TRBD2 (6 bases). The CDR3 consists of 15 residues. The V and J ends lost 0 bases and 1 base respectively, with 6 bases between them. The germline gives CDR1 MDHEN, CDR2 SYDVKM. CDR3: CASSLWEGNTGELFF. The CDR3 DNA follows: TGTGCCAGCAGTTTATGGGAGGGGAACACCGGGGAGCTGTTTTTT.

The chain carries TRBV7-9 and TRBJ2-1; 7 bases are a match to TRBD2. There are 14 residues in the CDR3. Germline loops: CDR1 SEHNR, CDR2 FQNEAQ (reference sequence). Trimming removed 3 bases from V and 5 bases from J; junction bases left unmatched: 4. The DNA for the CDR3 is TGTGCCAGCAGCTTCCCGGGACTAAACAATGAGCAGTTCTTC. Protein sequence: CASSFPGLNNEQFF.

V is TRBV5-4 and J is TRBJ2-1, with 7 bases identical to TRBD1. V dropped 2 bases and J dropped 6; count of bases not matched to a gene: 14. CDR1 and CDR2 (germline): SGHNT, YYREEE (reference sequence). The CDR3 loop spans 17 amino acids. The CDR3 DNA reads TGTGCCAGCAGCTTCCTGACTTCGCGACAGGGTGCCAATGAGCAGTTCTTC. Its protein product is CASSFLTSRQGANEQFF. The full variable domain, in which reference TRBV5-4 and TRBJ2-1 provide the parts outside the CDR3, is ETGVTQSPTHLIKTRGQQVTLRCSSQSGHNTVSWYQQALGQGPQFIFQYYREEENGRGNFPPRFSGLQFPNYSSELNVNALELDDSALYLCASSFLTSRQGANEQFFGPGTRLTVL.

This clone was observed a handful of times. CDR3 amino acids: CASTDSYGYTF. The CDR3 DNA sequence: TGCGCCAGCACGGACAGCTATGGCTACACCTTC. The chain joins TRBV4-1 to TRBJ1-2; a possible D gene is TRBD1 (6 bases). The V gene's germline CDR1 is MGHRA and CDR2 YSYEKL. The V end lost 7 bases, the J end lost 4 bases, and 7 bases lay between the germline ends. The length of the CDR3 is 11 residues.

The rearrangement uses TRBV6-5 and TRBJ1-3; a weak D match, TRBD1 (6 bases). CDR3 size: 14 residues. Germline-derived CDR1 and CDR2 are MNHEY and SVGAGI. The chain's CDR3 is CARGSGGLGNTIYF. CDR3 bases: TGTGCGAGGGGGTCGGGCGGGTTAGGAAACACCATATATTTT.

The chain is built from TRBV18 and TRBJ2-1; a weak D match, TRBD2 (6 bases). V lost 0 bases and J lost 1, with 7 bases in between. The CDR3 contains 15 residues. The V gene's germline CDR1 is KGHSH and CDR2 LQKENI. CDR3 sequence: CASSPPRGSYNEQFF. The CDR3 DNA reads TGTGCCAGCTCACCACCCCGGGGGTCCTACAATGAGCAGTTCTTC.

The chain is built from TRBV4-1 and TRBJ2-5, with TRBD2 matching over 10 bases. Unmatched junction bases numbered 5, after V lost 4 bases and J lost 3 bases. The length of the CDR3 is 15 residues. Germline values: CDR1 MGHRA, CDR2 YSYEKL. Written as DNA, the CDR3 is TGCGCCAGCAGCCCTAGCGGGGGTGTGGAAGAGACCCAGTACTTC. Translated, it gives CASSPSGGVEETQYF.

V and J are TRBV30 and TRBJ2-1; 13 bases map to TRBD2. V lost 3 bases and J lost 5; bases outside the gene matches: 4. CDR1 is GTSNPN and CDR2 is SVGIG in the germline V gene (reference sequence). The CDR3 totals 15 residues. CDR3 loop: CAWSPGLAGNNEQFF. The CDR3 DNA is TGTGCCTGGAGCCCGGGACTAGCGGGGAACAATGAGCAGTTCTTC.

The chain links TRBV3-1 (or the pseudogene TRBV3-2) to TRBJ1-6; possible D gene TRBD1, 5 bases. V was clipped by 0 bases and J by 9 bases, with 9 bases between them. The CDR3 consists of 14 residues. Germline values: CDR1 LGHDT, CDR2 YNNKEL (reference sequence). CDR3 in DNA: TGTGCCAGCAGCCAAGATGCGGGGCGTTCACCCCTCCACTTT. Translating it yields CASSQDAGRSPLHF.

The chain couples TRBV19 to TRBJ1-3; D remains unclear. The CDR3 extends over 15 amino acids. V was clipped by 4 bases and J by 4 bases, with 14 bases between them. CDR1 LNHDA and CDR2 SQIVND come from the germline V gene (reference sequence). This chain's CDR3 is CASSTSVYRGNTIYF. CDR3 nucleotide sequence: TGTGCCAGTAGTACCTCCGTCTACCGAGGAAACACCATATATTTT. Complete variable domain (other parts from reference TRBV19 and TRBJ1-3): DGGITQSPKYLFRKEGQNVTLSCEQNLNHDAMYWYRQDPGQGLRLIYYSQIVNDFQKGDIAEGYSVSREKKESFPLTVTSAQKNPTAFYLCASSTSVYRGNTIYFGEGSWLTVV.

The V and J genes are TRBV19 and TRBJ1-6; D remains ambiguous. CDR1 is LNHDA and CDR2 is SQIVND in the germline V gene (reference sequence). V was trimmed by 3 bases and J by 7 bases, leaving 7 bases between them. This CDR3 has 13 residues. For the CDR3, the DNA is TGTGCCAGTAGTATCTCGCAGAATTCACCCCTCCACTTT. This gives the protein CASSISQNSPLHF.

The rearrangement uses TRBV24-1 and TRBJ2-2, with 7 bases identical to TRBD2. After removal of 3 bases from V and 5 bases from J, the junction contained 8 bases not matched to a gene. CDR1 is KGHDR, CDR2 SFDVKD, per germline. This CDR3 contains 16 residues. The CDR3 sequence: CATSDTKRGWTGELFF. The CDR3 DNA reads TGTGCCACCAGTGATACTAAGCGGGGTTGGACCGGGGAGCTGTTTTTT.

This clone has only a few counts. V and J are TRBV13 and TRBJ2-2; TRBD1 is a possible D gene (6 bases). The V end lost 5 bases, the J end lost 4 bases, and 14 bases lay between the germline ends. CDR3 length equals 15 residues. CDR1 is PRHDT, CDR2 FYEKMQ, per germline (reference sequence). CDR3 loop: CASSPVRTATGELFF. The CDR3 DNA is TGTGCCAGCAGCCCCGTTAGGACAGCCACCGGGGAGCTGTTTTTT.

The chain employs TRBV20-1 and TRBJ1-2; TRBD1 might be the D (5 bases). Trimming cost V 5 bases and J 8 bases, with 9 bases left between them. The CDR3 extends over 10 amino acids. CDR1 and CDR2 from the germline V gene are DFQATT and SNEGSKA (reference sequence). In DNA, the CDR3 is TGCAGTGCTTGGGGCGGCGGCTACACCTTC. It is translated as CSAWGGGYTF.

This clone was found once. The genes are TRBV25-1 and TRBJ2-2, with D tentatively TRBD2 (5 bases). The CDR3 loop spans 15 amino acids. V lost 2 bases and J lost 4, with 11 bases in between. Germline-derived CDR1 and CDR2 are MGHDK and SYGVNS. This chain's CDR3 is CASSESLAGTGELFF. DNA of the CDR3: TGTGCCAGCAGTGAAAGCCTAGCTGGCACCGGGGAGCTGTTTTTT.